These 12 T cell receptor beta chains share one sample of origin, sequenced in a study of OX40 agonist ivuxolimab in advanced cancers. TCRdb's table, derived via immunoSEQ multiplex PCR, lists solely in-frame clones and lacks some. The sample has 22,000 or so clones, approximately 80% seen once; the top ten hold approximately 30%. Sequences were derived from CD4+ or CD8+ T cells sorted from blood, sampled in a trial of the OX40 agonist ivuxolimab. The source is an adult with an advanced solid tumor such as melanoma, head and neck, liver or kidney cancer.

This chain links TRBV7-9 with TRBJ2-2; 11 bases are shared with TRBD2. This CDR3 comprises 17 residues. Germline CDR1 is SEHNR and CDR2 is FQNEAQ (reference sequence). The V segment lost 4 bases and the J segment 3 bases; nucleotides outside the gene matches: 7. CDR3 region: CASSSLAGERDTGELFF. The CDR3 bases are TGTGCCAGCAGCTCACTAGCGGGAGAGAGGGACACCGGGGAGCTGTTTTTT.

This chain connects TRBV6-5 to TRBJ1-2, with 7 bases fitting TRBD1. The trim removed 2 bases at V and 1 base at J, leaving 4 bases unmatched. The germline V gene has CDR1 MNHEY and CDR2 SVGAGI. This CDR3 is built from 15 residues. CDR3 sequence reads: CASSYGDSSNYGYTF. The CDR3 nucleotides read TGTGCCAGCAGTTACGGGGACAGCAGTAACTATGGCTACACCTTC.

V usage is TRBV4-1 and J usage is TRBJ2-7, with 8 nucleotides matching TRBD2. This CDR3 comprises 17 residues. V gave up 0 bases and J gave up 4 bases; unmatched junction bases: 11. Germline CDR1 reads MGHRA; CDR2 reads YSYEKL. The CDR3 region is CASSQDPSGLGRYEQYF. For the CDR3, the DNA is TGCGCCAGCAGCCAAGATCCTAGCGGGCTGGGACGATACGAGCAGTACTTC.

This chain uses TRBV4-1 with TRBJ1-4; D uncertain. The germline V and J ends were trimmed by 1 base and 0 bases, with 9 bases remaining between them. CDR3 size: 16 residues. CDR1 and CDR2 (germline): MGHRA, YSYEKL. The CDR3 sequence is CASSQGTVPTNEKLFF. The CDR3 DNA reads TGCGCCAGCAGCCAAGGAACGGTGCCAACTAATGAAAAACTGTTTTTT.

CDR3 amino acids: CASGRDVYNEQFF. As DNA, the CDR3 is TGCGCCAGCGGACGGGACGTATACAATGAGCAGTTCTTC. V is TRBV10-2 and J is TRBJ2-1; D is tentatively TRBD1 or TRBD2 (5 bases each). Between the trimmed V and J ends, which lost 8 bases and 4 bases, there was a span of 12 bases. CDR3 length equals 13 residues. CDR1 is WSHSY, CDR2 SAAADI, per germline.

The gene calls are TRBV27 and TRBJ2-2, with unresolved D. The CDR3 has 16 amino acids. Germline values: CDR1 MNHEY, CDR2 SMNVEV (reference sequence). V was trimmed by 1 base and J by 5 bases, leaving 14 bases between them. The CDR3 loop reads CASSLFTDISTGELFF. CDR3 coding DNA: TGTGCCAGCAGTTTATTTACAGACATCAGTACCGGGGAGCTGTTTTTT.

V and J are TRBV7-2 and TRBJ2-7; 7 bases align to TRBD2. V dropped 7 bases and J dropped 6; count of bases not matched to a gene: 12. The CDR3 sequence is 14 residues long. Looked up from germline, CDR1 is SGHTA and CDR2 is FQGNSA. The CDR3 loop is CASNSGERPLEQYF. CDR3 DNA sequence: TGTGCCAGCAACAGCGGGGAGCGGCCCCTCGAGCAGTACTTC.

This clone is hyperexpanded within its sample. The CDR3 sequence: CAAELGGSYNEQFF. The CDR3 DNA is TGTGCAGCGGAACTGGGTGGCTCCTACAATGAGCAGTTCTTC. This chain links TRBV28 with TRBJ2-1; a possible D gene is TRBD2 (5 bases). Germline-derived CDR1 and CDR2 are MDHEN and SYDVKM. The CDR3 runs to 14 residues.

V is TRBV15 and J is TRBJ2-7; weak D call: TRBD2 (7 bases). CDR1 LNHNV and CDR2 YYDKDF come from the germline V gene (reference sequence). Between the trimmed V and J ends, which lost 0 bases and 3 bases, there was a span of 12 bases. The CDR3 runs 15 residues. The CDR3 protein is CATSRDGRGDYEQYF. DNA for the CDR3: TGTGCCACCAGCAGAGATGGGAGGGGGGACTACGAGCAGTACTTC.

This chain links TRBV29-1 with TRBJ1-4, with 7 bases that match TRBD1. Germline CDR1 and CDR2: SQVTM and ANQGSEA. The CDR3 totals 15 residues. The ends lost 1 base at V and 1 base at J; junction bases unmatched: 3. This CDR3 reads CSVEGRGRTNEKLFF. CDR3 in DNA: TGCAGCGTTGAAGGAAGGGGGCGAACTAATGAAAAACTGTTTTTT.

This chain links TRBV30 with TRBJ2-3; a possible D gene is TRBD2 (5 bases). The CDR3 contains 14 residues. V was trimmed by 4 bases and J by 0 bases, leaving 11 bases between them. Germline lookup yields CDR1 GTSNPN and CDR2 SVGIG (reference sequence). This CDR3 reads CAWILGGSTDTQYF. The CDR3 nucleotides read TGTGCCTGGATCTTAGGCGGGAGCACAGATACGCAGTATTTT.

The J gene is TRBJ2-5, the V gene TRBV6-5; D gene unclear. V lost 3 bases and J 4 bases, leaving 9 bases between the germline ends. Germline-derived CDR1 and CDR2 are MNHEY and SVGAGI. CDR3 length: 13 residues. CDR3 nucleotides: TGTGCCAGCAGTTATCTCCCGGGAGAGACCCAGTACTTC. Translating gives CASSYLPGETQYF.